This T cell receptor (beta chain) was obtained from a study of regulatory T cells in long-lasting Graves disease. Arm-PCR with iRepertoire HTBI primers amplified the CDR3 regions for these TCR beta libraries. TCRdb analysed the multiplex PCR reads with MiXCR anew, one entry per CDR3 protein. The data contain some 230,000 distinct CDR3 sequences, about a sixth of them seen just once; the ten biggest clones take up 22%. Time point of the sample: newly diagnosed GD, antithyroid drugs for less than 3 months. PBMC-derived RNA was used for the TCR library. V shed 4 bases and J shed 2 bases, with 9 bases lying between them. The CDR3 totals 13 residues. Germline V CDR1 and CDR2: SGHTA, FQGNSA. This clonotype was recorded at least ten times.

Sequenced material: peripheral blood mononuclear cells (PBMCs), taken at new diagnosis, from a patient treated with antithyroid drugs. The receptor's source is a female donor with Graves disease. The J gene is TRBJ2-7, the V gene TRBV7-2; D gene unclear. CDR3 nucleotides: TGTGCCAGCAGCTCTTCCGGGCCCTACGAGCAGTACTTC. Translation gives CASSSSGPYEQYF. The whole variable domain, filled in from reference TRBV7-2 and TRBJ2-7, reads GAGVSQSPSNKVTEKGKDVELRCDPISGHTALYWYRQSLGQGLEFLIYFQGNSAPDKSGLPSDRFSAERTGGSVSTLTIQRTQQEDSAVYLCASSSSGPYEQYFGPGTRLTVT.